These 21 T cell receptor beta chains originate from one sample sequenced in a study of blood T cell repertoires in COVID-19. Measured with immunoSEQ multiplex PCR; TCRdb has only the in-frame clones, and not every one. The sample consists of fewer than 250,000 clones, about four fifths of them appearing once. Sequenced sample: PBMCs or T cells enriched from blood (not recorded which). Receptors were obtained from a woman younger than 45 who had been exposed to COVID-19.

The genes are TRBV5-1 and TRBJ1-2; D is unclear. The germline V gene has CDR1 SGHRS and CDR2 YFSETQ. Trimming left V 2 bases short and J 1 base short, with 6 bases between. The CDR3 extends over 13 amino acids. CDR3 region: CASSFTSNYGYTF. DNA of the CDR3: TGCGCCAGCAGCTTCACTAGTAACTATGGCTACACCTTC.

The chain carries TRBV18 and TRBJ1-1, with D uncertain. V was trimmed by 2 bases and J by 4 bases, leaving 8 bases between them. From germline, CDR1 is KGHSH and CDR2 LQKENI. This CDR3 is 13 amino acids long. This chain's CDR3 is CASSPTSGTEAFF. The CDR3 DNA is TGTGCCAGCTCACCAACTTCGGGCACTGAAGCTTTCTTT.

The chain joins TRBV3-1 (or the pseudogene TRBV3-2) to TRBJ2-2; D unresolved. The CDR3 sequence is 14 residues long. The V end lost 2 bases, the J end lost 4 bases, and 8 bases lay between the germline ends. Germline-derived CDR1 and CDR2 are LGHDT and YNNKEL (reference sequence). CDR3 in amino acids: CASSQPQVTGELFF. In nucleotides, the CDR3 is TGTGCCAGCAGCCAACCGCAGGTCACCGGGGAGCTGTTTTTT.

The chain is built from TRBV3-1 (or the pseudogene TRBV3-2) and TRBJ2-2; 15 bases are a match to TRBD2. The germline V gene encodes CDR1 LGHDT and CDR2 YNNKEL (reference sequence). The junction had 2 bases not matched to a gene; V was cut back by 4 bases and J by 5 bases. The CDR3 totals 16 residues. As DNA, the CDR3 is TGTGCCAGCAGCCGCGGACTAGCGGGGGGGACCGGGGAGCTGTTTTTT. It is translated as CASSRGLAGGTGELFF.

This clone was recorded once. This chain joins TRBV6-1 and TRBJ1-4; TRBD1 matches 7 bases. The J segment lost 5 bases and the V segment lost 2 bases, leaving 5 bases of the junction unmatched. This CDR3 is 15 amino acids long. CDR1 and CDR2 from the germline V gene are MNHNS and SASEGT. In DNA form, the CDR3 reads TGTGCCAGCAGTGAAATGACAGGGAACAATGAAAAACTGTTTTTT. It codes for CASSEMTGNNEKLFF.

The chain recombines TRBV7-3 with TRBJ2-2, with D tentatively TRBD1 (6 bases). V was cut by 2 bases and J by 3 bases, with 10 bases left in between. The CDR3 covers 15 residues. From germline, CDR1 is SGHTA and CDR2 FQGTGA. The CDR3 nucleotides read TGTGCCAGCAGCTTAGGGGGCGGGTACACCGGGGAGCTGTTTTTT. Residues: CASSLGGGYTGELFF.

In this sample, this clone turned up once. The chain uses TRBV13 and TRBJ1-6; TRBD1 agrees at 7 bases. The germline V gene has CDR1 PRHDT and CDR2 FYEKMQ (reference sequence). After removal of 5 bases from V and 0 bases from J, the junction contained 4 bases not matched to a gene. This CDR3 spans 16 amino acids. Written as DNA, the CDR3 is TGTGCCAGCAGCACGACAGGGAGCTCCTATAATTCACCCCTCCACTTT. The encoded protein is CASSTTGSSYNSPLHF.

The rearrangement joins TRBV3-1 (or the pseudogene TRBV3-2) to TRBJ2-7; tentatively, D is TRBD2 (6 bases). V was pared by 3 bases and J by 2 bases, with 20 bases between. The CDR3 is 17 residues long. Germline values: CDR1 LGHDT, CDR2 YNNKEL (reference sequence). CDR3 in DNA: TGTGCCAGCAGCCATATCCCGGGCGGGGAGCGGCCCTACGAGCAGTACTTC. It encodes CASSHIPGGERPYEQYF.

J is TRBJ1-1 and V is TRBV9; D unclear. CDR1 SGDLS and CDR2 YYNGEE come from the germline V gene. The CDR3 is made up of 12 amino acids. V was cut by 3 bases and J by 1 base, with 4 bases left in between. Here the CDR3 DNA reads TGTGCCAGCAGCGATAAGAACACTGAAGCTTTCTTT. It encodes CASSDKNTEAFF.

J is TRBJ1-2 and V is TRBV10-3; 11 nucleotides align to TRBD1. In germline, CDR1 is ENHRY, CDR2 SYGVKD. The CDR3 totals 19 residues. The V gene end was trimmed by 3 bases and the J gene end by 0 bases; junction bases not matched to a gene: 12. The CDR3 is CAISDPDSDRGLSNYGYTF. The CDR3 region has the DNA TGTGCCATCAGTGACCCAGACTCGGACAGGGGGCTGTCTAACTATGGCTACACCTTC.

This sequence joins TRBV18 and TRBJ1-1; TRBD1 matches at 7 bases. The length of the CDR3 is 14 residues. V trimming: 3 bases; J trimming: 6 bases; junction bases outside the gene matches: 7. Germline loops: CDR1 KGHSH, CDR2 LQKENI. CDR3 amino acids: CASSPETGRPEAFF. The CDR3 bases are TGTGCCAGCTCACCCGAGACAGGGCGGCCTGAAGCTTTCTTT.

The V call is TRBV9, the J call TRBJ2-1; 7 bases match TRBD1. V was pared by 2 bases and J by 7 bases, with 12 bases of the junction left unmatched. The germline CDR1 and CDR2 sequences are SGDLS and YYNGEE. The CDR3 sequence is 16 residues long. The CDR3 here is CASSVPSGTVRNEQFF. CDR3 bases: TGTGCCAGCAGCGTCCCCTCCGGGACAGTAAGAAATGAGCAGTTCTTC.

This clone was seen many times. The chain joins TRBV6-5 to TRBJ2-7, with D possibly matching TRBD1 (6 bases). Trimming cost V 4 bases and J 2 bases, with 9 bases left between them. CDR3 size: 13 residues. Germline CDR1 reads MNHEY; CDR2 reads SVGAGI. This CDR3 reads CASSSGGPYEQYF. The CDR3 bases are TGTGCCAGCAGTTCTGGGGGCCCCTACGAGCAGTACTTC.

This chain connects TRBV9 to TRBJ2-1; D perhaps matches TRBD1 (6 bases). The CDR3 contains 11 residues. The V end lost 3 bases, the J end lost 10 bases, and 8 bases lay between the germline ends. Germline CDR1 SGDLS, CDR2 YYNGEE. The CDR3 DNA follows: TGTGCCAGCAGCGCCGGGACAGAGCAGTTCTTC. Translated: CASSAGTEQFF.

The gene calls are TRBV6-5 and TRBJ1-2; 8 bases line up with TRBD1. V dropped 1 base and J dropped 8; count of bases not matched to a gene: 12. The length of the CDR3 is 16 residues. Per the germline V gene, CDR1 is MNHEY and CDR2 is SVGAGI. The CDR3, as DNA: TGTGCCAGCAGTTACTTCGGGGAAGCAGGGGGCTGGGGCTACACCTTC. This codes for CASSYFGEAGGWGYTF.

This rearrangement joins TRBV27 to TRBJ1-1, with a possible D match to TRBD1 (5 bases). The CDR3 runs 14 residues. Germline V CDR1 and CDR2: MNHEY, SMNVEV (reference sequence). Trimming shortened V by 5 bases and J by 0 bases, and 10 bases separated the two germline ends. The CDR3 is CASSGGGMNTEAFF. In nucleotides, the CDR3 is TGTGCCAGCAGTGGGGGGGGAATGAACACTGAAGCTTTCTTT.

The rearrangement links TRBV19 to TRBJ1-1; tentative D call: TRBD1 (5 bases). Germline CDR1 LNHDA, CDR2 SQIVND (reference sequence). V lost 3 bases to trimming and J lost 0 bases, with 14 bases between them. CDR3 length equals 16 residues. Here the CDR3 DNA reads TGTGCCAGTAGTATTGGGCAGGGCGGCGTGAACACTGAAGCTTTCTTT. It translates to CASSIGQGGVNTEAFF.

The chain couples TRBV5-1 to TRBJ2-3, with 8 bases that match TRBD1. Germline CDR1 and CDR2: SGHRS and YFSETQ. Losses at the gene ends were 4 bases for V and 1 base for J; bases not matched to a gene: 11. This CDR3 is built from 17 residues. Written as DNA, the CDR3 is TGCGCCAGCAGCATCTTAGGACAGGGTGGTGGCACAGATACGCAGTATTTT. This encodes CASSILGQGGGTDTQYF. Full variable domain (outside the CDR3, taken from reference TRBV5-1 and TRBJ2-3): KAGVTQTPRYLIKTRGQQVTLSCSPISGHRSVSWYQQTPGQGLQFLFEYFSETQRNKGNFPGRFSGRQFSNSRSEMNVSTLELGDSALYLCASSILGQGGGTDTQYFGPGTRLTVL.

In this sample, this clone turned up once. The J gene is TRBJ2-1, the V gene TRBV29-1; D is uncertain. With 7 bases removed from V and 6 bases from J, the gap between germline ends came to 7 bases. CDR3 size: 10 residues. Germline loops: CDR1 SQVTM, CDR2 ANQGSEA. The CDR3 sequence: CSGQVNEQFF. CDR3 DNA sequence: TGCAGCGGGCAGGTCAATGAGCAGTTCTTC.

This chain joins TRBV6-5 and TRBJ1-5, with a weak D call TRBD1 (5 bases). The V end was cut by 8 bases, the J end by 10 bases, with 21 bases between. The CDR3 runs to 14 residues. Germline V gives CDR1 MNHEY, CDR2 SVGAGI. CDR3 DNA sequence: TGTGCCAGCGGGAGGGGTACTCTAGGGAACCCCCAGCATTTT. Residues: CASGRGTLGNPQHF.

Only one count was recorded for this clone. V usage is TRBV9 and J usage is TRBJ1-1, with D possibly TRBD1 on 5 matching bases. The CDR3 has 14 residues. V was trimmed by 4 bases and J by 4 bases, leaving 14 bases between them. CDR1 and CDR2 from the germline V gene are SGDLS and YYNGEE. The CDR3 DNA reads TGTGCCAGCAGCCCGTACTTAGGGGTCACTGAAGCTTTCTTT. Translating gives CASSPYLGVTEAFF.